The text below deals with one T cell receptor beta chain. The sample is drawn from a study of cytomegalovirus exposure and HLA in healthy donors. PCR involved 60 Vbeta and 13 Jbeta primers. Sequenced by immunoSEQ multiplex PCR; TCRdb stores in-frame clones only, minus some. The sample shows about 230,000 clones, approximately 84% of them seen only once. The origin of this receptor is a girl between 2 and 10 years old in good health and CMV-seronegative. The sequencing sample was made of PBMCs.

The DNA for the CDR3 is TGTGCCAGCCTCAGGAGGGCAGCTAATGAAAAACTGTTTTTT. It translates to CASLRRAANEKLFF. The rearrangement joins TRBV6-1 to TRBJ1-4, with D uncertain. V lost 8 bases and J 3 bases, leaving 13 bases between the germline ends. The CDR3 is 14 residues long. Looked up from germline, CDR1 is MNHNS and CDR2 is SASEGT.